The clone carrying this T cell receptor (beta chain) appeared many times. Noted time point: newly diagnosed GD, antithyroid drugs for less than 3 months. Isolated PBMC RNA provided the starting material for the TCR library. The data were taken from a study of regulatory T cells in long-lasting Graves disease. Arm-PCR of CDR3 regions and iRepertoire HTBI primers were used to build TCR beta libraries. TCRdb reanalysed the multiplex PCR reads using MiXCR and keeps one entry per CDR3 protein. The sample yields a few hundred thousand distinct CDR3 sequences, 20% seen once. Per the germline V gene, CDR1 is DFQATT and CDR2 is SNEGSKA (reference sequence). V lost 6 bases and J lost 3, with 9 bases in between. The length of the CDR3 is 11 residues.

This sequence was found in a female donor with Graves disease. The chain carries TRBV20-1 and TRBJ2-7; no reliable D call. Sequences were derived from peripheral blood mononuclear cells (PBMCs), sampled at new diagnosis, from a patient treated with antithyroid drugs. This CDR3 is CSAEMSYEQYF. CDR3 bases: TGCAGTGCAGAGATGAGCTACGAGCAGTACTTC.